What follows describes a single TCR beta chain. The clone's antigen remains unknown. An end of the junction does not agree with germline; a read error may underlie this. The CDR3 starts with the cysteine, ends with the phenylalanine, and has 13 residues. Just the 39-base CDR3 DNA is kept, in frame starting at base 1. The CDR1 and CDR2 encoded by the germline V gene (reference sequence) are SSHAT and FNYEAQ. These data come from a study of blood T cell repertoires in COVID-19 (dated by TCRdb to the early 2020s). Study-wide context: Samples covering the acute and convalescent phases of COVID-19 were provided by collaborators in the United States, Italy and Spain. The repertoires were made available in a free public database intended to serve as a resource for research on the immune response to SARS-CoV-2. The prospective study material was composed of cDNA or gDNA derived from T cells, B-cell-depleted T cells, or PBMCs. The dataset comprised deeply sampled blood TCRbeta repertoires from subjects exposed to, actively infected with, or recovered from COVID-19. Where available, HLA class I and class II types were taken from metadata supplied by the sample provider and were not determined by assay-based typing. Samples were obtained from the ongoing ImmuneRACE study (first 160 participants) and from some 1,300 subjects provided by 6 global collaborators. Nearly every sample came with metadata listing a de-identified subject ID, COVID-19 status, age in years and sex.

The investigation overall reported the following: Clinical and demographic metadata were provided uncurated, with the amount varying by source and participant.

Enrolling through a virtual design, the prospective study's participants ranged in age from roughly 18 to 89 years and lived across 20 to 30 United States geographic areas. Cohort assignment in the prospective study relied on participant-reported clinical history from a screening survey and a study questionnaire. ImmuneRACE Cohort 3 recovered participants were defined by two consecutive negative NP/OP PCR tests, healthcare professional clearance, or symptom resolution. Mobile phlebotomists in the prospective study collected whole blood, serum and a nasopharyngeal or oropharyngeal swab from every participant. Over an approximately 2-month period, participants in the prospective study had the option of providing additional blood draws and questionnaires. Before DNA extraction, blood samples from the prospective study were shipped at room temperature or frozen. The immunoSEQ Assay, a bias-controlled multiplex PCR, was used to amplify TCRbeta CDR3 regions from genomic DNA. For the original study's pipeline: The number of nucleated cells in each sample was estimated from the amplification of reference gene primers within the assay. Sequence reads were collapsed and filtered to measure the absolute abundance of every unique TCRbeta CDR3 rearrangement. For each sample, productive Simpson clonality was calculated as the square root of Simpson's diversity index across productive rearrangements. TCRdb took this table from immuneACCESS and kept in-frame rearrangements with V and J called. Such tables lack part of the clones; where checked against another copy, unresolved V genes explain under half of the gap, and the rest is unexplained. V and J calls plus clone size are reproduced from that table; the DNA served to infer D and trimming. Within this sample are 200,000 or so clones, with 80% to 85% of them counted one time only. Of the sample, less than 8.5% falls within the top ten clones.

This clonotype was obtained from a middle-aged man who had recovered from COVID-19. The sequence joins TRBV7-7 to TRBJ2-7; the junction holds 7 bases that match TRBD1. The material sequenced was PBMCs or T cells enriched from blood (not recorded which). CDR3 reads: CASSPGTDYEQYF. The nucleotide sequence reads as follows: TGTGCTAGCAGCCCAGGGACAGACTACGAGCAGTACTTC.